Here is one T cell receptor (beta chain) with its context. Its matching antigen is unknown. The data were taken from a study of beta chain features in type 1 diabetes. The whole isolated RNA underwent reverse transcription, so sequencing captured expressed TCRB transcripts. Profiling relied on immunoSEQ multiplex PCR, and the TCRdb table lists in-frame clones only, not all of them. The sample lists 640,000 or so clones, more than 12% occurring once. Findings of the study overall: VDJ junctions from type 1 diabetes patients carried fewer insertions and larger deletions. TCRB CDR3s were moderately but significantly shorter in Type 1 diabetes patients in all four CD4+ subsets. cDNA-based sequencing might over-represent cells highly expressing TCR.

In total, each donor contributed a single heparinised blood draw that averaged around 110 mL. Each sorted fraction was over 98% pure. The germline V gene has CDR1 MNHNS and CDR2 SASEGT. The CDR3 contains 14 residues. The J segment lost 1 base and the V segment lost 8 bases, leaving 6 bases of the junction unmatched. Material for sequencing was naive CD4+ T cells from blood. This receptor was obtained from a young man with type 1 diabetes. This chain links TRBV6-1 with TRBJ2-3; 7 nucleotides align to TRBD1. CDR3 in DNA: TGTGCCAGCTTCTTAGGGGGCGGCACAGATACGCAGTATTTT. Translating it yields CASFLGGGTDTQYF.